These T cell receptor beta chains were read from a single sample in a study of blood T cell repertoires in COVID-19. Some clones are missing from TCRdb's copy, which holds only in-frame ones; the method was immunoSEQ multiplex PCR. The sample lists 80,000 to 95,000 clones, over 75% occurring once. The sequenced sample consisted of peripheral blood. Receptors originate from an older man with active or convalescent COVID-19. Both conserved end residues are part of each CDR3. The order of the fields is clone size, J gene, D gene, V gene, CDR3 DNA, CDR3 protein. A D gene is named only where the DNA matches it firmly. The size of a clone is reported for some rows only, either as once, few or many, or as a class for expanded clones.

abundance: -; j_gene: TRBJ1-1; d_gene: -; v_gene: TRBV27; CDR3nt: TGTGCCAGCAGTTTAGAACAGTTGTTTAACACTGAAGCTTTCTTT; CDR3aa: CASSLEQLFNTEAFF
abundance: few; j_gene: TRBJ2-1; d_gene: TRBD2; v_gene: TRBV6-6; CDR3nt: TGTGCCAGCAGTTCCGCGGGGGGAGGAAGTAGTGAGCAGTTCTTC; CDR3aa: CASSSAGGGSSEQFF
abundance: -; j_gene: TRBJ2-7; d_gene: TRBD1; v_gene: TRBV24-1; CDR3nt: TGTGCCACCAGCCCAGGGGGAAACTACGAGCAGTACTTC; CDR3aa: CATSPGGNYEQYF
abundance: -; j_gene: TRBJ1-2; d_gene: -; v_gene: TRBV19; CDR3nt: TGTGCCAGTAGTATAGAGTATAACTATGGCTACACCTTC; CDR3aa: CASSIEYNYGYTF
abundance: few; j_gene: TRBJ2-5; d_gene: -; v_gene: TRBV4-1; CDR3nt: TGCGCCAGCAGCCAAGAGGGGGGGGCGGGACGCCAAGAGACCCAGTACTTC; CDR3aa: CASSQEGGAGRQETQYF
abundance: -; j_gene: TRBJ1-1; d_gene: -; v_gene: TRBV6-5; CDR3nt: TGTGCCAGCAGTTATTCAATGCGCGGAGGTGAAGCTTTCTTT; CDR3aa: CASSYSMRGGEAFF
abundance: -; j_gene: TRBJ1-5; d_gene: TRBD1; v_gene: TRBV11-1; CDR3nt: TGTGCCAGCAGCGCCGGGGACAGGGGTAGCAATCAGCCCCAGCATTTT; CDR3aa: CASSAGDRGSNQPQHF
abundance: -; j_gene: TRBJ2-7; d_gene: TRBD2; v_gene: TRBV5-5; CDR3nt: TGTGCCAGCAGCTCATCGGGACTAGCCGAACTCTACGAGCAGTACTTC; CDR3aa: CASSSSGLAELYEQYF
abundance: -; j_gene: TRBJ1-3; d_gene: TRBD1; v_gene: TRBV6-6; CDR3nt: TGTGCCAGCAAGGTCGACCGGACAGGGGGAAACACCATATATTTT; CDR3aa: CASKVDRTGGNTIYF
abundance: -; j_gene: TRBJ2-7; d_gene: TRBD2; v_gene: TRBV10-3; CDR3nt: TGTGCCATCAGTGATCCCCGGCGGGGGACTGGGGAGCAGTACTTC; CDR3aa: CAISDPRRGTGEQYF
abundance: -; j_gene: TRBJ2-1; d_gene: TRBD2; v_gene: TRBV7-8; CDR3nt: TGTGCCAGCAGCTTAGGTGGCGGGGGTGATGAGCAGTTCTTC; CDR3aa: CASSLGGGGDEQFF
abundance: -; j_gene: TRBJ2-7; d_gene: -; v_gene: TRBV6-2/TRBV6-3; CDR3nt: TGTGCCAGCAGTTACTCGAGGGCCTCCTACGAGCAGTACTTC; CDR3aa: CASSYSRASYEQYF
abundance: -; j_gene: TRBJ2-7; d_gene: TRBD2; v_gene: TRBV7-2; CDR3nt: TGTGCCAGCAGCTTAGTAGGTAGCGGGGGGGACGAGCAGTACTTC; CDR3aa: CASSLVGSGGDEQYF
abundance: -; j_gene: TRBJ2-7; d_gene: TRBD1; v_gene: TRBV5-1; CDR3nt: TGCGCCAGCAGCTTGGCGGGTGGGACAGGGTCCTACGAGCAGTACTTC; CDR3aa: CASSLAGGTGSYEQYF
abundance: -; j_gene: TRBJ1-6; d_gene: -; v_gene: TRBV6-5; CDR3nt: TGTGCCAGCAGTTACTCCCTGGGGAGGAGTGGATCACCCCTCCACTTT; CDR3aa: CASSYSLGRSGSPLHF
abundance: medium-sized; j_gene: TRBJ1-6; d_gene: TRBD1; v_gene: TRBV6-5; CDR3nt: TGTGCCAGCAGTTACTCGACAGGGGGAAGTAATTCACCCCTCCACTTT; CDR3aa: CASSYSTGGSNSPLHF
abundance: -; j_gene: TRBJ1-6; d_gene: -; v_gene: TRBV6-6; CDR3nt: TGTGCCAGCAGTTATGCGACAGTGGATAATTCACCCCTCCACTTT; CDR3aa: CASSYATVDNSPLHF
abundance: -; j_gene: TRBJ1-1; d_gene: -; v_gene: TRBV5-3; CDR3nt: TGTGCCAGAAGCTTGGGGGGAGCGGCTGAAGCTTTCTTT; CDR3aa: CARSLGGAAEAFF
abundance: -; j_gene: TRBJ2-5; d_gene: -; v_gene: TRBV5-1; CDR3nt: TGCGCCAGCAGCTTGGCAGGAGAGACCCAGTACTTC; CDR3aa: CASSLAGETQYF
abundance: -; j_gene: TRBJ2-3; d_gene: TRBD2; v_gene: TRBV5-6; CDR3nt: TGTGCCAGCAGCACCCTAAAGCGGCGGGGGGGCACAGATACGCAGTATTTT; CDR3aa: CASSTLKRRGGTDTQYF
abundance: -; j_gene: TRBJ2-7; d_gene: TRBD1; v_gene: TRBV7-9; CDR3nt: TGTGCCAGCAGCGCGACGACAGGGACGGAGCAGTACTTC; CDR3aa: CASSATTGTEQYF
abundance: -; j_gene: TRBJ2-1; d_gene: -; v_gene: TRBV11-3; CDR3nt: TGTGCCAGCAGCTTAGAGGGGGGACAGAACAATGAGCAGTTCTTC; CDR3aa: CASSLEGGQNNEQFF
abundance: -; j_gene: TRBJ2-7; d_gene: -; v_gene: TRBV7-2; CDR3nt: TGTGCCAGCAGCCTCTACCGTGAGCAGTACTTC; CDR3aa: CASSLYREQYF
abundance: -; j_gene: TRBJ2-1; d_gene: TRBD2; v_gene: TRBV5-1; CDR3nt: TGCGCCAGCAGCTTGGCCGGCGGTAGCGGGGCCAATGAGCAGTTCTTC; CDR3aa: CASSLAGGSGANEQFF
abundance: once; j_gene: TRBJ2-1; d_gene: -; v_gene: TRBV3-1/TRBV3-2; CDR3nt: TGTGCCAGCAGCCAAGATCAGGGCAATCACAATGAGCAGTTCTTC; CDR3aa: CASSQDQGNHNEQFF
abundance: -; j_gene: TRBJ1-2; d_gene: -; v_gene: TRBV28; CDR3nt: TGTGCCAGCAGTTGGGGGGGATCGGGTTATGGCTACACCTTC; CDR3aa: CASSWGGSGYGYTF
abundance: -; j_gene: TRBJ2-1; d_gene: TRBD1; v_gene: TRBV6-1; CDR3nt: TGTGCCAGCAGTGAGTGGACAGGGGCGAGCAATGAGCAGTTCTTC; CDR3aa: CASSEWTGASNEQFF
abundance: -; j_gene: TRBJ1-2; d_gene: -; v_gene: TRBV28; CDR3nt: TGTGCCAGCCTCGAGTGGGGAGCCACCCCGCGTGGCTACACCTTC; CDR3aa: CASLEWGATPRGYTF
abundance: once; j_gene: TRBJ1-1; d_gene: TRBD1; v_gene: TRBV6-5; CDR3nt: TGTGCCAGCAGGACCGGGACAGGGGTTCACACTGAAGCTTTCTTT; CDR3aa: CASRTGTGVHTEAFF
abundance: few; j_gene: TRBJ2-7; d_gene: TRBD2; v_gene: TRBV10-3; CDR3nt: TGTGCCATCATAGGGATGCGGGGGGGATACTACGAGCAGTACTTC; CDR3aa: CAIIGMRGGYYEQYF
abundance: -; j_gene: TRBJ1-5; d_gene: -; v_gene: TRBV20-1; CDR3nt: TGCAGTGCTACCATCGACAGCGCCCAGCATTTT; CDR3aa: CSATIDSAQHF
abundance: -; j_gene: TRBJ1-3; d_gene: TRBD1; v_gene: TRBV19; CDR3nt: TGTGCCAGTAGTAAAACAGGGGACTCTGGAAACACCATATATTTT; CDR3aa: CASSKTGDSGNTIYF
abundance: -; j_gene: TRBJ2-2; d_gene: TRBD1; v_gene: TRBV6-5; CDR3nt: TGTGCCAGCATTACCGGGACAGGGACATCCGGGGAGCTGTTTTTT; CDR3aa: CASITGTGTSGELFF
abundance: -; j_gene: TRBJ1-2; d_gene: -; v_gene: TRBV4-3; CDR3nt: TGCGCCAGCAGCCCCCGACAAGGCTATGGCTACACCTTC; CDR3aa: CASSPRQGYGYTF
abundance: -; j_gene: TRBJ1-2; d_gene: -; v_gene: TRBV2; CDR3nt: TGTGCCAGCATCCCCCGGGTCTTGTCAACCTATGGCTACACCTTC; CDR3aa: CASIPRVLSTYGYTF
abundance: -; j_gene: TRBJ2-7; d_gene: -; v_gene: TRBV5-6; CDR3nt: TGTGCCAGCAGCCCGGCGCAGGAGGGCCCTCGAGAGCAGTACTTC; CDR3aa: CASSPAQEGPREQYF
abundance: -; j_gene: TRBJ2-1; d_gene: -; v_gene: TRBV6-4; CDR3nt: TGTGCCAGCAGTGAGGGGGCTAGCAGCGAGCAGTTCTTC; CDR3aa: CASSEGASSEQFF
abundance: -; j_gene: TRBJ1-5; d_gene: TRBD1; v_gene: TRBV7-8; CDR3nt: TGTGCCAGCAGGCTGGACAGGGGGCAGGGTCAGCCCCAGCATTTT; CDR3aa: CASRLDRGQGQPQHF
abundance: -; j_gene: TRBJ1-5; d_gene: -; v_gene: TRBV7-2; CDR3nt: TGTGCCAGCAGCTTAGGTTCCGGGGATCAGCCCCAGCATTTT; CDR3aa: CASSLGSGDQPQHF
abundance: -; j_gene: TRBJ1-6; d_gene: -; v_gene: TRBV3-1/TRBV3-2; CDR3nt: TGTGCCAGCAGCCAAGAGGCCTCACCCCTCCACTTT; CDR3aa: CASSQEASPLHF
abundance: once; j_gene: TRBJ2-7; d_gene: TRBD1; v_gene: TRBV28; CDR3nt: TGTGCCAGCAGCCCCGGGACAGGGGGCACTATCTACGAGCAGTACTTC; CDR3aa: CASSPGTGGTIYEQYF
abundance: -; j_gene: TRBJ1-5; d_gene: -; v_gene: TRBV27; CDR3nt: TGTGCCAGCAGTTTAAACAGGGATAGCAATCAGCCCCAGCATTTT; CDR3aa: CASSLNRDSNQPQHF
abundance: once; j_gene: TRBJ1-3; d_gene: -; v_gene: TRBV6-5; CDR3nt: TGTGCCAGCAGTTACTCCTTAATCGCTGGAAACACCATATATTTT; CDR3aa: CASSYSLIAGNTIYF
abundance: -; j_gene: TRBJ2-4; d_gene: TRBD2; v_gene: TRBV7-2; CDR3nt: TGTGCCAGCAGCCCGGGACTAGCGACCATAGCCAAAAACATTCAGTACTTC; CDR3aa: CASSPGLATIAKNIQYF
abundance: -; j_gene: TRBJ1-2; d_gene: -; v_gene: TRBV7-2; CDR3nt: TGTGCCAGCAGCTTAGCGCGCGGGGGGCACTATGGCTACACCTTC; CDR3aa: CASSLARGGHYGYTF
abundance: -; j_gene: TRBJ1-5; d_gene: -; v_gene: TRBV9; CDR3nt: TGTGCCAGCAGTGCTGGCGGGCGGGATCGGGGCAATCAGCCCCAGCATTTT; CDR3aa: CASSAGGRDRGNQPQHF
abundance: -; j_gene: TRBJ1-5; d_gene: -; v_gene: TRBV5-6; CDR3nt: TGTGCCAGCAGCTCCCGGGGGAATTATCAGCCCCAGCATTTT; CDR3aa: CASSSRGNYQPQHF
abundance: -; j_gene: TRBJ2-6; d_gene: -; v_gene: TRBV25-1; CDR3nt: TGTGCCAGCAGTGAATATCGGGGTCCCGGGGCCAACGTCCTGACTTTC; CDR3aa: CASSEYRGPGANVLTF
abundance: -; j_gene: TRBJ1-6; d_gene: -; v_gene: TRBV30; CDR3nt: TGTGCCTGGAGCCGCGAGGGCAGGAGTAATTCACCCCTCCACTTT; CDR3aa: CAWSREGRSNSPLHF
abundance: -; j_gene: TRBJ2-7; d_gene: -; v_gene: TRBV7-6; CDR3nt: TGTGCCAGCAGCTTAGGAAGTACAGGTCCCATAACCTACGAGCAGTACTTC; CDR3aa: CASSLGSTGPITYEQYF
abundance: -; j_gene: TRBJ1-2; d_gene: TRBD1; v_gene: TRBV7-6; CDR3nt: TGTGCCAGCAGCTTAGGCACCGGGACAGGGAAGCGGGACTATGGCTACACCTTC; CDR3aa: CASSLGTGTGKRDYGYTF
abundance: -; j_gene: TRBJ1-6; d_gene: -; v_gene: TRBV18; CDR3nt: TGTGCCAGCTCACCAGGGCGCTATAATTCACCCCTCCACTTT; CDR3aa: CASSPGRYNSPLHF
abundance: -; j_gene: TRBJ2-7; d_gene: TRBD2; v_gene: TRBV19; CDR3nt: TGTGCCAGTAGTTCCGGGACTAGAACGTACGAGCAGTACTTC; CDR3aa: CASSSGTRTYEQYF